This entry lists 9 T cell receptor beta chains sequenced from one sample in a study of blood T cells in healthy people across ages. Alongside a J-beta primer mix, a sample-barcoded 5' primer served in a second PCR lasting roughly 6 to 11 cycles. One entry per CDR3 protein, called by TCRdb with MiXCR from the 5' RACE reads. This table holds hundreds of thousands of distinct CDR3 sequences, roughly 21% found once. Sequencing was performed on blood. The source of these receptors is a man in his sixties or seventies in good health.

The chain combines TRBV3-1 with TRBJ2-7, with D perhaps TRBD1 (6 bases). Germline CDR1 is LGHDT and CDR2 is YNNKEL (reference sequence). The V end lost 1 base, the J end lost 2 bases, and 12 bases lay between the germline ends. This CDR3 is built from 15 residues. The CDR3: CASSQVDGGPYEQYF. CDR3 in DNA: TGTGCCAGCAGCCAAGTAGATGGGGGCCCCTACGAGCAGTACTTC.

The CDR3 loop reads CASSPGRPTQYF. The DNA of the CDR3 is TGTGCCAGCAGCCCAGGTCGGCCTACGCAGTATTTT. The chain is built from TRBV28 and TRBJ2-3; D is undetermined. Per the germline V gene, CDR1 is MDHEN and CDR2 is SYDVKM. The V end was cut by 6 bases, the J end by 8 bases, with 12 bases between. This CDR3 is built from 12 residues.

The chain combines TRBV25-1 with TRBJ2-7; 8 bases agree with TRBD1. Germline-derived CDR1 and CDR2 are MGHDK and SYGVNS. This CDR3 contains 13 residues. With V trimmed by 7 bases and J by 4 bases, 6 bases remained unmatched. The CDR3 nucleotides read TGTGCCAGCATCGGGACAGGACTTTACGAGCAGTACTTC. Amino acids: CASIGTGLYEQYF.

The V call is TRBV21-1, the J call TRBJ2-4; the table assigns TRBD2, which was not confirmed against the DNA. TRBV21-1 is labeled a pseudogene. The CDR3 has 16 residues. The CDR3: CASSKGLAGVGNIQYF. As DNA, the CDR3 is TGTGCCAGCAGCAAGGGACTAGCGGGAGTTGGAAACATTCAGTACTTC.

V is TRBV20-1 and J is TRBJ1-4; 7 bases are a match to TRBD1. The V and J ends lost 5 bases and 4 bases, in that order; junction bases with no gene match: 1. Germline V gene data show CDR1 as DFQATT and CDR2 as SNEGSKA (reference sequence). This CDR3 comprises 12 residues. The DNA of the CDR3 is TGCAGTGCTGGACAGGATAATGAAAAACTGTTTTTT. This codes for CSAGQDNEKLFF.

The V and J genes are TRBV27 and TRBJ2-7; maybe TRBD1 (6 bases). The CDR3 covers 14 residues. The V and J ends lost 2 bases and 3 bases respectively, with 11 bases between them. Germline values: CDR1 MNHEY, CDR2 SMNVEV (reference sequence). The CDR3 loop reads CASSLLDRIYEQYF. As DNA, the CDR3 is TGTGCCAGCAGTTTACTTGACAGGATCTACGAGCAGTACTTC.

In this sample, this clonotype turned up a few times. The J gene is TRBJ2-7, the V gene TRBV6-6; D might be TRBD2 (6 bases). V dropped 6 bases and J dropped 3 bases, with 18 bases sitting between them. Germline loops: CDR1 MNHNY, CDR2 SVGAGI (reference sequence). CDR3 size: 15 residues. CDR3 coding DNA: TGTGCCAGCAGATTGACCGGGACTCAAGGCTACGAGCAGTACTTC. It encodes CASRLTGTQGYEQYF.

This clonotype was observed many times. The chain combines TRBV24-1 with TRBJ2-5, with a possible D match to TRBD1 (5 bases). This CDR3 comprises 15 residues. Germline V gene lookup returns CDR1 KGHDR and CDR2 SFDVKD. V dropped 2 bases and J dropped 0 bases, with 9 bases sitting between them. This CDR3 reads CATSDSTDYQETQYF. Here the CDR3 DNA reads TGTGCCACCAGTGATTCGACAGACTACCAAGAGACCCAGTACTTC.

This clonotype was found a few times. This chain connects TRBV21-1 to TRBJ2-5; TRBD2 is taken as the D call from the table, unchecked against the DNA. The DNA end is a closer match to TRBJ2-1, so the J assignment may be wrong. TRBV21-1 is a listed pseudogene. The CDR3 covers 15 residues. The CDR3 loop reads CASSYRAGGPNEQFF. CDR3 nucleotides: TGTGCCAGCAGCTACAGAGCGGGAGGGCCCAATGAGCAGTTCTTC.